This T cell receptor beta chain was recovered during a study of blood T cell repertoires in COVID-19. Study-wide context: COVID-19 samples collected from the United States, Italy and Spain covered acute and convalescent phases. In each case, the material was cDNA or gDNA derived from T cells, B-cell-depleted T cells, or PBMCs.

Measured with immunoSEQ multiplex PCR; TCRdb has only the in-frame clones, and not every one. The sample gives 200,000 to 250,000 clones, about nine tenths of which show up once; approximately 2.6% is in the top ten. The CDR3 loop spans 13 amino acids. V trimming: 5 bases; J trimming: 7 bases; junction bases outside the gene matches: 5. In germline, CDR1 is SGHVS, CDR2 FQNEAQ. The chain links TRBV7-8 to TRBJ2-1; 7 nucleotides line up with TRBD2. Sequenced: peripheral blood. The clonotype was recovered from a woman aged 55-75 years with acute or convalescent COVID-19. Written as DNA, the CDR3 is TGTGCCAGCAGCCCCCTGCGGGGGAATGAGCAGTTCTTC. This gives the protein CASSPLRGNEQFF.